The 26 T cell receptor beta chains presented below share a single source sample, sequenced in a study of human T cells and chemical hapten exposure. MiXCR was run by TCRdb on the RACE reads, yielding one entry per CDR3 protein. This table has about 69,000 distinct CDR3 sequences, 10% to 13% appearing once. Indicated time point: patch test 2, 6 weeks after DPC sensitization. Treatment indicated: therapeutic diphenylcyclopropenone sensitization with weekly scalp DPC. The sample consisted of whole blood, taken in connection with sensitization to the hapten diphenylcyclopropenone (DPC). The source of these receptors is a woman between 50 and 59 years old with alopecia areata. Some clones in this sample may be carry-over from other donors' samples.

Many counts were recorded for this clonotype. The chain has TRBV3-1 and TRBJ2-3, with D possibly TRBD2 on 6 matching bases. Germline V gene lookup returns CDR1 LGHDT and CDR2 YNNKEL (reference sequence). CDR3 length: 14 residues. The V and J ends lost 2 bases and 4 bases respectively, with 10 bases between them. CDR3 DNA sequence: TGTGCCAGCAGCCAAAACCTAGCGTCAGATACGCAGTATTTT. Its translation: CASSQNLASDTQYF.

The table lists this clonotype with a count of one. A junction boundary mismatches the germline segment, possibly from a read error. The gene calls are TRBV3-1 and TRBJ1-1, with 7 bases identical to TRBD1. The CDR3 is 11 amino acids. Per germline, CDR1 LGHDT and CDR2 YNNKEL (reference sequence). This CDR3 reads CASSKDRFNLF. CDR3 nucleotide sequence: TGTGCCAGCAGCAAGGACAGGTTCAACCTTTTT.

Many counts were recorded for this clonotype. The J gene is TRBJ2-1, the V gene TRBV11-3; D possibly uses TRBD1 or TRBD2 (6 bases each). CDR1 and CDR2 (germline): SGHNT, YENEEA. The CDR3 is 15 amino acids. V lost 3 bases to trimming and J lost 2 bases, with 11 bases between them. CDR3 loop: CASSFEGGAYNEQFF. CDR3 sequence (DNA): TGTGCCAGCAGCTTCGAGGGGGGTGCCTACAATGAGCAGTTCTTC.

This clonotype was found a few times. The chain uses TRBV6-2 or TRBV6-3 and TRBJ2-7; TRBD2 matches at 9 bases. The germline gives CDR1 MNHEY, CDR2 SVGEGT. This CDR3 region has 12 residues. CDR3 nucleotide sequence: TGTGCCAGCAGTGAAACCGGGACTAGCATCGTGGTC. Its translation: CASSETGTSIVV.

The chain couples TRBV29-1 to TRBJ1-1; a weak D match, TRBD1 (6 bases). Germline V lookup: CDR1 SQVTM, CDR2 ANQGSEA. The CDR3 contains 13 residues. V was trimmed by 6 bases and J by 0 bases, leaving 11 bases between them. The CDR3 loop is CSVGGQLNTEAFF. The CDR3 bases are TGCAGCGTCGGTGGACAGTTGAACACTGAAGCTTTCTTT.

The rearrangement links TRBV5-1 to TRBJ1-1; TRBD1 aligns across 7 bases. The V and J ends lost 5 bases and 5 bases, in that order; junction bases with no gene match: 15. Germline V CDR1 and CDR2: SGHRS, YFSETQ. This CDR3 is built from 16 residues. The CDR3 protein is CASRPTGDPFQTEAFF. The CDR3 nucleotides read TGCGCCAGCAGGCCCACAGGGGACCCATTTCAAACTGAAGCTTTCTTT. The variable domain in full, with the rest retrieved from reference TRBV5-1 and TRBJ1-1, is KAGVTQTPRYLIKTRGQQVTLSCSPISGHRSVSWYQQTPGQGLQFLFEYFSETQRNKGNFPGRFSGRQFSNSRSEMNVSTLELGDSALYLCASRPTGDPFQTEAFFGQGTRLTVV.

This clonotype appeared many times. The rearrangement links TRBV6-6 to TRBJ1-5; D is unclear. CDR1 is MNHNY and CDR2 is SVGAGI in the germline V gene (reference sequence). Trimming stripped 7 bases from V and 3 bases from J, with 10 bases between. This CDR3 has 13 amino acids. The CDR3 DNA is TGTGCCAGCAATTCAGATTTCAATCAGCCCCAGCATTTT. Protein sequence: CASNSDFNQPQHF.

A few counts support this clonotype. The chain couples TRBV24-1 to TRBJ1-2; D is possibly TRBD1 (6 bases). Trimming stripped 12 bases from V and 6 bases from J, with 13 bases between. This CDR3 has 11 residues. The germline gives CDR1 KGHDR, CDR2 SFDVKD. CDR3: CAVLGTNGYTF. The CDR3 region has the DNA TGTGCCGTACTCGGGACAAATGGCTACACCTTC.

The chain links TRBV5-1 to TRBJ2-7; TRBD1 agrees at 9 bases. Germline V CDR1 and CDR2: SGHRS, YFSETQ. V shed 4 bases and J 1 base; nucleotides not matched to a gene: 3. The CDR3 sequence is 14 residues long. CDR3: CASSTTGGSYEQYF. Written as DNA, the CDR3 is TGCGCCAGCAGCACGACAGGGGGATCCTACGAGCAGTACTTC.

The rearrangement links TRBV20-1 to TRBJ1-5, with 8 bases aligning to TRBD1. Germline V gene sequence: CDR1 DFQATT, CDR2 SNEGSKA (reference sequence). V dropped 0 bases and J dropped 4; count of bases not matched to a gene: 8. The CDR3 is 16 amino acids. The CDR3 region has the DNA TGCAGTGCTAGAGATTCCCGGACAGGGATTAATCAGCCCCAGCATTTT. Its protein product is CSARDSRTGINQPQHF.

The sample holds many counts of this clonotype. The rearrangement links TRBV19 to TRBJ1-1, with a weak D call TRBD1 (6 bases). The CDR3 covers 15 residues. V lost 5 bases and J 1 base, leaving 14 bases between the germline ends. The germline V gene has CDR1 LNHDA and CDR2 SQIVND (reference sequence). CDR3 in amino acids: CASSPQGSGNTEAFF. The CDR3 DNA sequence: TGTGCCAGTAGTCCGCAGGGGTCCGGGAACACTGAAGCTTTCTTT.

This clonotype was seen at least ten times. In DNA form, the CDR3 reads TGCAGTGTGCCGGGGGACAGGGTCACTGAAGCTTTCTTT. Translated: CSVPGDRVTEAFF. J is TRBJ1-1 and V is TRBV20-1; 9 bases match TRBD1. CDR1 is DFQATT, CDR2 SNEGSKA, per germline (reference sequence). The CDR3 sequence is 13 residues long. The V gene end was trimmed by 7 bases and the J gene end by 4 bases; junction bases not matched to a gene: 7.

This clonotype was observed at least ten times. The chain joins TRBV10-2 to TRBJ2-5; 10 positions match TRBD2. Germline-derived CDR1 and CDR2 are WSHSY and SAAADI. CDR3 length: 15 amino acids. The J segment lost 10 bases and the V segment lost 3 bases, leaving 11 bases of the junction unmatched. CDR3 loop: CASSDILAGLGDQYF. The CDR3 region has the DNA TGCGCCAGCAGTGATATACTAGCGGGACTAGGGGACCAGTACTTC.

The V gene is TRBV29-1, the J gene TRBJ1-5, with TRBD1 as a possible D gene (5 bases). Trimming cost V 6 bases and J 7 bases, with 13 bases left between them. The CDR3 spans 12 residues. Germline lookup yields CDR1 SQVTM and CDR2 ANQGSEA. The CDR3 reads CSVGTPGQPQHF. CDR3 DNA sequence: TGCAGCGTGGGGACTCCCGGGCAGCCCCAGCATTTT.

In this sample, this clonotype turned up many times. The chain is built from TRBV7-2 and TRBJ1-1; unclear D gene. The CDR3 extends over 17 amino acids. V lost 5 bases and J 0 bases, leaving 19 bases between the germline ends. Germline V lookup: CDR1 SGHTA, CDR2 FQGNSA. For the CDR3, the DNA is TGTGCCAGCAGCGCCCCAAGCTTACACCGCATGAACACTGAAGCTTTCTTT. Translating gives CASSAPSLHRMNTEAFF.

In this sample, this clonotype turned up many times. The rearrangement joins TRBV2 to TRBJ2-2, with D maybe TRBD2 (5 bases). Trimming cost V 4 bases and J 6 bases, with 12 bases left between them. This CDR3 spans 14 amino acids. Germline loops: CDR1 SNHLY, CDR2 FYNNEI. The CDR3 loop reads CASSGTRLSGELFF. The DNA of the CDR3 is TGTGCCAGCAGTGGAACTAGATTGTCCGGGGAGCTGTTTTTT.

This clonotype was seen ten or more times. V is TRBV11-2 and J is TRBJ2-1; no firm D call. Trimming shortened V by 1 base and J by 0 bases, and 7 bases separated the two germline ends. Germline V CDR1 and CDR2: SGHAT, FQNNGV. The CDR3 spans 15 residues. The CDR3 DNA reads as TGTGCCAGCAGCTTAGGACGGACCTCCTACAATGAGCAGTTCTTC. This codes for CASSLGRTSYNEQFF.

The sample holds many counts of this clonotype. This chain joins TRBV11-2 and TRBJ2-1; 8 bases map to TRBD2. Germline CDR1 SGHAT, CDR2 FQNNGV. CDR3 length: 15 residues. Trimming took 0 bases from V and 6 from J; bases not matched to a gene: 4. The DNA of the CDR3 is TGTGCCAGCAGCTTAGACCGAGCGGGAGTCAATGAGCAGTTCTTC. Protein: CASSLDRAGVNEQFF.

The chain is built from TRBV20-1 and TRBJ2-1; 9 bases are shared with TRBD1. J gave up 2 bases and V 4 bases, and 6 bases lay outside the gene matches. The CDR3 runs 15 residues. The germline CDR1 and CDR2 sequences are DFQATT and SNEGSKA (reference sequence). The DNA of the CDR3 is TGCAGTGCTACCAGACAGGGGGGAACCTACAATGAGCAGTTCTTC. The encoded protein is CSATRQGGTYNEQFF.

This clonotype appeared many times. This rearrangement joins TRBV6-2 or TRBV6-3 to TRBJ2-1; TRBD2 agrees at 10 bases. The V and J ends lost 5 bases and 4 bases, in that order; junction bases with no gene match: 11. The CDR3 is 17 residues long. CDR1 MNHEY and CDR2 SVGEGT come from the germline V gene. The CDR3, as DNA: TGTGCCAGCAGTAAGAACATTCGGACTAGCGGTTACAATGAGCAGTTCTTC. Translated: CASSKNIRTSGYNEQFF.

This clonotype was observed many times. The V and J genes are TRBV21-1 and TRBJ2-7; the D call in the table, TRBD1, was not verified against the DNA. TRBV21-1 is a pseudogene locus. This CDR3 region has 15 residues. The CDR3 loop reads CASSKLSESSYEQYF. DNA for the CDR3: TGTGCCAGCAGCAAACTGTCGGAGAGCTCCTACGAGCAGTACTTC.

There are a few counts of this clonotype. The J gene is TRBJ2-2, the V gene TRBV12-5; the D gene is possibly TRBD2 (5 bases). There are 16 residues in the CDR3. Germline V lookup: CDR1 LGHNT, CDR2 FRNRAP. The V gene lost 0 bases and the J gene lost 2 bases, with 10 bases spanning the gap. The DNA of the CDR3 is TGTGCTAGTGGTTTGGTACTGAGCGGCAACACCGGGGAGCTGTTTTTT. Its protein is CASGLVLSGNTGELFF.

This CDR3 reads CASRSPAPGYTF. The DNA of the CDR3 is TGTGCCAGCAGATCACCCGCGCCGGGCTACACCTTC. This sequence joins TRBV11-2 and TRBJ1-2; D unclear. V lost 6 bases to trimming and J lost 8 bases, with 13 bases between them. CDR1 is SGHAT, CDR2 FQNNGV, per germline. There are 12 residues in the CDR3.

This clonotype was counted a few times. V is TRBV25-1 and J is TRBJ1-5; D unresolved. Germline assignment: CDR1 MGHDK and CDR2 SYGVNS. CDR3 length: 13 residues. Trimming took 1 base from V and 7 from J, leaving 8 bases between them. CDR3 DNA: TGTGCCAGCAGTGAATCAGGACGGCAGCCCCAGCATTTT. Translating gives CASSESGRQPQHF.

V and J are TRBV7-9 and TRBJ2-7; TRBD2 agrees at 7 bases. V dropped 5 bases and J dropped 4; count of bases not matched to a gene: 5. The CDR3 runs to 13 residues. CDR1 and CDR2 from the germline V gene are SEHNR and FQNEAQ (reference sequence). This CDR3 reads CASSPSGTYEQYF. The CDR3 DNA sequence: TGTGCCAGCAGCCCGAGCGGGACTTACGAGCAGTACTTC. Using reference TRBV7-9 and TRBJ2-7 for the parts outside the CDR3, the full variable domain is DTGVSQNPRHKITKRGQNVTFRCDPISEHNRLYWYRQTLGQGPEFLTYFQNEAQLEKSRLLSDRFSAERPKGSFSTLEIQRTEQGDSAMYLCASSPSGTYEQYFGPGTRLTVT.

The sample holds many counts of this clonotype. This chain joins TRBV3-1 and TRBJ1-2, with D unclear. The germline gives CDR1 LGHDT, CDR2 YNNKEL (reference sequence). The CDR3 contains 13 residues. V was trimmed by 9 bases and J by 3 bases, leaving 14 bases between them. CDR3 coding DNA: TGTGCCAGTAGAGACCGAACCTACTATGGCTACACCTTC. It encodes CASRDRTYYGYTF.